A single sample gave rise to the 29 T cell receptor beta chains below, sequenced in a study of T cell responses to AZD1222 COVID-19 vaccine. Data came from immunoSEQ multiplex PCR; TCRdb stores just in-frame clones and leaves some out. Of under 150,000 clones in the sample, approximately 90% were seen once. Specimen: peripheral blood, collected 28 days after the second AZD1222 dose. These receptors all come from an adult who received the AZD1222 COVID-19 vaccine.

About this clone itself: The sample contains more than one DNA sequence encoding this CDR3. The CDR3 nucleotides are TGTGCCAGCAGCGTAGGAGTAGGAAACACCATATATTTT. Translated, it gives CASSVGVGNTIYF. The V gene is TRBV9, the J gene TRBJ1-3, with D unresolved. Germline-derived CDR1 and CDR2 are SGDLS and YYNGEE. V was pared by 0 bases and J by 4 bases, with 5 bases between. There are 13 residues in the CDR3.

The CDR3 region has the DNA TGTGCCAGCAGTCGACCTACAGGCTGGGGGTCCCAGTACTTC. It is translated as CASSRPTGWGSQYF. The V call is TRBV6-2 or TRBV6-3, the J call TRBJ2-5; D might be TRBD1 or TRBD2, each matching 5 bases. CDR1 is MNHEY and CDR2 is SVGEGT in the germline V gene. The CDR3 is 14 amino acids. Between the trimmed V and J ends, which lost 5 bases and 9 bases, there was a span of 19 bases.

The chain uses TRBV3-1 (or the pseudogene TRBV3-2) and TRBJ1-3; D is unclear. With 0 bases removed from V and 0 bases from J, the gap between germline ends came to 9 bases. In germline, CDR1 is LGHDT, CDR2 YNNKEL (reference sequence). CDR3 length: 16 residues. CDR3 nucleotide sequence: TGTGCCAGCAGCCAAGATATGGGGAGCTCTGGAAACACCATATATTTT. Protein sequence: CASSQDMGSSGNTIYF.

This chain connects TRBV5-4 to TRBJ1-1; no reliable D call. Trimming removed 1 base at V and 6 bases at J, with 13 bases between. The germline V gene has CDR1 SGHNT and CDR2 YYREEE (reference sequence). The CDR3 covers 14 residues. CDR3 DNA: TGTGCCAGCAGCTTGAAAGGGCCGGCCGCTGAAGCTTTCTTT. This encodes CASSLKGPAAEAFF.

The V gene is TRBV25-1, the J gene TRBJ2-3, with 8 bases aligning to TRBD2. The germline V gene encodes CDR1 MGHDK and CDR2 SYGVNS. This CDR3 has 14 amino acids. V lost 7 bases to trimming and J lost 4 bases; unmatched junction nucleotides: 7. CDR3 nucleotide sequence: TGTGCCAGCACCAGCGGGAGTGGGTCAGATACGCAGTATTTT. Encoded protein: CASTSGSGSDTQYF. The entire variable domain, with the rest obtained from reference TRBV25-1 and TRBJ2-3, is as follows: EADIYQTPRYLVIGTGKKITLECSQTMGHDKMYWYQQDPGMELHLIHYSYGVNSTEKGDLSSESTVSRIRTEHFPLTLESARPSHTSQYLCASTSGSGSDTQYFGPGTRLTVL.

The rearrangement joins TRBV4-1 to TRBJ1-3; D possibly corresponds to TRBD1 (6 bases). The CDR3 is made up of 15 amino acids. Looked up from germline, CDR1 is MGHRA and CDR2 is YSYEKL. Trimming cost V 2 bases and J 1 base, with 9 bases left between them. In DNA form, the CDR3 reads TGCGCCAGCAGCCAAAGAGGGGGATCTGGAAACACCATATATTTT. Translating it yields CASSQRGGSGNTIYF.

The CDR3 here is CASSPYATNEKLFF. CDR3 DNA sequence: TGTGCCAGCTCACCCTACGCAACTAATGAAAAACTGTTTTTT. The chain links TRBV18 to TRBJ1-4; no clear D. The CDR3 is made up of 14 amino acids. Looked up from germline, CDR1 is KGHSH and CDR2 is LQKENI. V gave up 3 bases and J gave up 0 bases, with 5 bases separating them.

The chain couples TRBV27 to TRBJ2-7; TRBD1 or TRBD2 may be the D gene (5 bases each). V was cut by 6 bases and J by 6 bases, with 21 bases left in between. The CDR3 covers 15 residues. Germline CDR1 and CDR2: MNHEY and SMNVEV (reference sequence). CDR3 region: CASSYWGTQALEQYF. The CDR3 nucleotides are TGTGCCAGCAGCTACTGGGGGACCCAAGCCCTCGAGCAGTACTTC.

The chain carries TRBV13 and TRBJ2-6; D remains ambiguous. CDR3 length equals 17 residues. V was cut by 1 base and J by 0 bases, with 10 bases left in between. Germline V lookup: CDR1 PRHDT, CDR2 FYEKMQ (reference sequence). CDR3 residues: CASSLVIQSSGANVLTF. CDR3 coding DNA: TGTGCCAGCAGCTTAGTCATCCAGTCCTCTGGGGCCAACGTCCTGACTTTC.

This chain links TRBV19 with TRBJ1-1; D is perhaps TRBD1 (5 bases). V was clipped by 5 bases and J by 1 base, with 11 bases between them. The CDR3 sequence is 14 residues long. The V gene's germline CDR1 is LNHDA and CDR2 SQIVND (reference sequence). CDR3 residues: CASSPRDRNTEAFF. The CDR3 region has the DNA TGTGCCAGTAGTCCCAGGGATCGGAACACTGAAGCTTTCTTT.

V gene TRBV9 combines with J gene TRBJ2-1; 9 nucleotides align to TRBD1. The V and J ends lost 3 bases and 7 bases, in that order; junction bases with no gene match: 2. CDR3 length: 13 residues. CDR1 SGDLS and CDR2 YYNGEE come from the germline V gene. The CDR3 sequence: CASSAGQGNEQFF. DNA of the CDR3: TGTGCCAGCAGCGCGGGACAGGGAAATGAGCAGTTCTTC.

The genes are TRBV19 and TRBJ2-7; 8 positions match TRBD1. The trim removed 5 bases at V and 3 bases at J, leaving 12 bases unmatched. CDR3 length: 16 amino acids. The V gene's germline CDR1 is LNHDA and CDR2 SQIVND (reference sequence). The CDR3 is CASSVGQGSPFYEQYF. The CDR3 coding sequence is TGTGCCAGTAGTGTTGGACAGGGCTCACCTTTCTACGAGCAGTACTTC.

The V call is TRBV2, the J call TRBJ1-3; no definite D call. V was shortened by 5 bases and J by 4 bases, with 6 bases between the two germline ends. Per the germline V gene, CDR1 is SNHLY and CDR2 is FYNNEI. The CDR3 is 12 amino acids. Here the CDR3 reads CASSLEGNTIYF. CDR3 in DNA: TGTGCCAGCAGTCTGGAAGGAAACACCATATATTTT.

The chain links TRBV2 to TRBJ2-5, with D possibly matching TRBD2 (5 bases). The germline V and J ends were trimmed by 6 bases and 7 bases, with 15 bases remaining between them. Germline loops: CDR1 SNHLY, CDR2 FYNNEI. The length of the CDR3 is 13 residues. In DNA, the CDR3 is TGTGCCAGCAGGGGAGCTAGGTCCGCGACCCAGTACTTC. Translating it yields CASRGARSATQYF.

The chain links TRBV7-9 to TRBJ2-2; D is unresolved. The CDR3 has 13 amino acids. The V end was cut by 6 bases, the J end by 6 bases, with 11 bases between. From germline, CDR1 is SEHNR and CDR2 FQNEAQ (reference sequence). Written as DNA, the CDR3 is TGTGCCAGCAGGGAGTTGCTGTCCGGGGAGCTGTTTTTT. It yields the protein CASRELLSGELFF.

The rearrangement uses TRBV24-1 and TRBJ2-1, with no clear D. This CDR3 region has 13 residues. In germline, CDR1 is KGHDR, CDR2 SFDVKD. V shed 5 bases and J shed 7 bases, with 11 bases lying between them. The CDR3 reads CATSGVPGNEQFF. The CDR3, as DNA: TGTGCCACCAGTGGGGTCCCTGGGAATGAGCAGTTCTTC.

The chain has TRBV5-4 and TRBJ1-6, with 8 bases identical to TRBD1. V gave up 3 bases and J gave up 6 bases; unmatched junction bases: 5. The CDR3 runs 15 residues. Germline V gene data show CDR1 as SGHNT and CDR2 as YYREEE (reference sequence). The CDR3 loop reads CASSSSQGVNSPLHF. CDR3 bases: TGTGCCAGCAGCTCGTCACAGGGGGTTAATTCACCCCTCCACTTT.

The rearrangement joins TRBV5-1 to TRBJ1-4; 9 positions match TRBD1. This CDR3 has 16 residues. Per the germline V gene, CDR1 is SGHRS and CDR2 is YFSETQ. The junction had 15 bases not matched to a gene; V was cut back by 7 bases and J by 8 bases. The CDR3 DNA reads as TGCGCCAGCGGCGTCGATCCGGGACAGGGTAACGAAAAACTGTTTTTT. Residues: CASGVDPGQGNEKLFF.

The CDR3 DNA is TGTGCCACCAGTGATACGACAGAGGGCACAGATACGCAGTATTTT. Translated, it gives CATSDTTEGTDTQYF. This chain connects TRBV24-1 to TRBJ2-3; possible D gene TRBD1, 5 bases. The CDR3 has 15 amino acids. V was shortened by 3 bases and J by 1 base, with 10 bases between the two germline ends. CDR1 and CDR2 (germline): KGHDR, SFDVKD.

The chain uses TRBV10-3 and TRBJ2-3; D remains unclear. From germline, CDR1 is ENHRY and CDR2 SYGVKD. V lost 0 bases and J lost 5, with 3 bases in between. This CDR3 spans 12 amino acids. The CDR3, as DNA: TGTGCCATCAGTGAGTCTCAAGATACGCAGTATTTT. This translates into CAISESQDTQYF.

The chain carries TRBV29-1 and TRBJ1-1; no definite D call. CDR3 size: 13 residues. In germline, CDR1 is SQVTM, CDR2 ANQGSEA. V was clipped by 6 bases and J by 2 bases, with 13 bases between them. The CDR3 coding sequence is TGCAGCGTCACTGGACTGACAAACACTGAAGCTTTCTTT. Protein: CSVTGLTNTEAFF.

The chain uses TRBV30 and TRBJ2-1; 10 nucleotides agree with TRBD2. Losses at the gene ends were 2 bases for V and 6 bases for J; bases not matched to a gene: 10. Germline V CDR1 and CDR2: GTSNPN, SVGIG (reference sequence). The CDR3 is 16 residues long. The chain's CDR3 is CAWSRGKAGGGNEQFF. DNA of the CDR3: TGTGCCTGGAGTAGAGGAAAAGCGGGAGGGGGCAATGAGCAGTTCTTC.

V is TRBV27 and J is TRBJ2-1; 9 bases fit TRBD2. Germline values: CDR1 MNHEY, CDR2 SMNVEV (reference sequence). CDR3 size: 15 residues. J was trimmed by 7 bases and V by 8 bases; bases with no gene match: 12. The chain's CDR3 is CASSGLAGRLNEQFF. Written as DNA, the CDR3 is TGTGCCAGCTCGGGGCTAGCGGGACGATTGAATGAGCAGTTCTTC.

V is TRBV7-3 and J is TRBJ2-2, with D unclear. V lost 2 bases to trimming and J lost 7 bases, with 5 bases between them. Germline CDR1 is SGHTA and CDR2 is FQGTGA. The CDR3 has 12 residues. DNA for the CDR3: TGTGCCAGCAGCTTAGGGAACGGGGAGCTGTTTTTT. Its translation is CASSLGNGELFF.

V gene TRBV27 combines with J gene TRBJ2-2; D may be TRBD2 (6 bases). The V end lost 3 bases, the J end lost 4 bases, and 9 bases lay between the germline ends. The CDR3 contains 14 residues. The germline V gene has CDR1 MNHEY and CDR2 SMNVEV (reference sequence). The CDR3, as DNA: TGTGCCAGCAGTTTCCTCGGGGGCACCGGGGAGCTGTTTTTT. Its protein is CASSFLGGTGELFF.

This clone was counted once. The chain combines TRBV27 with TRBJ1-1; D not resolved. The V end was cut by 2 bases, the J end by 5 bases, with 18 bases between. CDR3 length: 16 amino acids. Germline V gene sequence: CDR1 MNHEY, CDR2 SMNVEV (reference sequence). The CDR3, as DNA: TGTGCCAGCAGTTTAGGGGTACCGGGATCGGGGACTGAAGCTTTCTTT. Its protein is CASSLGVPGSGTEAFF.

J is TRBJ2-7 and V is TRBV7-8, with TRBD2 matching 9 bases. With 4 bases clipped from V and 13 bases from J, the junction kept 5 bases outside the gene matches. The CDR3 loop spans 11 amino acids. Per germline, CDR1 SGHVS and CDR2 FQNEAQ. The DNA of the CDR3 is TGTGCCAGCAGCTCGAGACTAGCGGCATACTTC. Translating gives CASSSRLAAYF.

This CDR3 is CASSGTGVYEQYF. In DNA, the CDR3 is TGTGCCAGCAGTGGGACAGGAGTCTACGAGCAGTACTTC. This rearrangement joins TRBV2 to TRBJ2-7; 7 nucleotides match TRBD1. The V gene's germline CDR1 is SNHLY and CDR2 FYNNEI. The CDR3 runs to 13 residues. V shed 4 bases and J 3 bases; nucleotides not matched to a gene: 3.

The V and J genes are TRBV4-1 and TRBJ1-5, with D maybe TRBD1 (6 bases). Trimming cost V 1 base and J 2 bases, with 12 bases left between them. CDR1 MGHRA and CDR2 YSYEKL come from the germline V gene. The CDR3 runs to 16 residues. DNA for the CDR3: TGCGCCAGCAGCCAAGTAGGGGGACGCCGCAATCAGCCCCAGCATTTT. It is translated as CASSQVGGRRNQPQHF.